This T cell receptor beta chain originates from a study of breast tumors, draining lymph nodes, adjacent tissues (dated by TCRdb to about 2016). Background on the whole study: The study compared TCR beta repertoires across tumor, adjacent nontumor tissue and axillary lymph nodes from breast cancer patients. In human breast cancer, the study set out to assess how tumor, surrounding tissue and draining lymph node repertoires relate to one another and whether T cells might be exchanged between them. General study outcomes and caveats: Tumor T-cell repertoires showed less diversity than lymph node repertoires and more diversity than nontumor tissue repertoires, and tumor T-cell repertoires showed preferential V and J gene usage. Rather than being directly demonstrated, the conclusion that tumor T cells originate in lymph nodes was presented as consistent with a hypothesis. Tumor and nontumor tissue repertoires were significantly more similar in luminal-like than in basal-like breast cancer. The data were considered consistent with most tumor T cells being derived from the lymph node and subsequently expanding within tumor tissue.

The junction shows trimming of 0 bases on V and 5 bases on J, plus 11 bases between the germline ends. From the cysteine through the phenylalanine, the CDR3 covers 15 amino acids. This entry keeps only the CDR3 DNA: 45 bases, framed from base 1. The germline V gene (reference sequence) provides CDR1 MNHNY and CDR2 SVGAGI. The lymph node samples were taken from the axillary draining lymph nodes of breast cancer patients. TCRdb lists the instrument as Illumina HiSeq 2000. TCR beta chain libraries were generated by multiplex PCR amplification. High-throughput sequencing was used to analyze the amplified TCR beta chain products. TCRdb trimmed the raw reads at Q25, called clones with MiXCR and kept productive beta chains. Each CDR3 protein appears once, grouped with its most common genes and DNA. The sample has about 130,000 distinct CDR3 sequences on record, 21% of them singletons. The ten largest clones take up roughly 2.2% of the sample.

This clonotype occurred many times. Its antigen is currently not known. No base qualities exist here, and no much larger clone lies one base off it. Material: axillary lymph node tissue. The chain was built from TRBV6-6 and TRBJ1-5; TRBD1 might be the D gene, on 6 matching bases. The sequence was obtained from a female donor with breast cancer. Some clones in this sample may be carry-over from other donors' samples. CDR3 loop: CASSYSMGAYQPQHF. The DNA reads TGTGCCAGCAGTTACTCGATGGGGGCTTATCAGCCCCAGCATTTT.